This TCR beta chain is drawn from a study of cytomegalovirus exposure and HLA in healthy donors. The PCR was carried out with 60 Vbeta primers and 13 Jbeta primers. Produced via immunoSEQ multiplex PCR; TCRdb's table is partial and in-frame only. Of more than 85,000 clones listed, around four fifths are singletons. A word on this clone: Antigen unknown.

Findings and limits, study-wide: Using a false discovery rate of 0.05, a later analysis showed that approximately 17,000 TCR beta sequences were associated with HLA alleles.

Sequencing was carried out using PBMCs. This clonotype was obtained from a man aged 40-50 years in good health and CMV-seronegative.

CDR3 amino acids: CASTPGAVVNEKLFF. CDR3 bases: TGTGCCAGCACCCCAGGGGCAGTTGTTAATGAAAAACTGTTTTTT. The J gene is TRBJ1-4, the V gene TRBV11-2; weak D call: TRBD1 (6 bases). CDR3 size: 15 residues. V lost 7 bases and J 4 bases, leaving 16 bases between the germline ends. Looked up from germline, CDR1 is SGHAT and CDR2 is FQNNGV.